A selection of T cell receptor beta chains follows, all from one sample in a study of cytomegalovirus exposure and HLA in healthy donors. Sequencing was performed with immunoSEQ multiplex PCR; in TCRdb, only in-frame clones are kept and a portion is missing. The profile shows roughly 270,000 clones, approximately 87% of them singletons. The sequencing sample was made of PBMCs. These receptors came from a woman aged 18-35 years in good health and CMV-seronegative. CDR3s include the opening cysteine and the closing phenylalanine or tryptophan. D genes are given only for firm matches. Rows may omit the clone size; those that give it use once, few, many or a size class.

v_call	j_call	clone_size	d_call	cdr3_nt	cdr3_aa
TRBV2	TRBJ1-5	few	.	TGTGCCAGCGCTGTTAGGAGAGATCAGCCCCAGCATTTT	CASAVRRDQPQHF
TRBV18	TRBJ1-1	.	.	TGTGCCAGCTCACCACCGGGCGGGGCTGAAGCTTTCTTT	CASSPPGGAEAFF
TRBV30	TRBJ1-2	.	.	TGTGCCTGGAGTTACGGCTATGGCTACACCTTC	CAWSYGYGYTF
TRBV15	TRBJ1-5	.	TRBD1	TGTGCCACCACCCCGGGACAGGGCAGCAATCAGCCCCAGCATTTT	CATTPGQGSNQPQHF
TRBV4-1	TRBJ2-7	.	.	TGCGCCAGCAGCCCACCGGGACTCTCGTACGAGCAGTACTTC	CASSPPGLSYEQYF
TRBV28	TRBJ1-1	.	TRBD1	TGTGCCAGCAGTTTTACAGGGGCGACGAACACTGAAGCTTTCTTT	CASSFTGATNTEAFF
TRBV4-3	TRBJ2-3	.	TRBD2	TGCGCCAGCAGCCCCCTACTAGCGGCCACAGATACGCAGTATTTT	CASSPLLAATDTQYF
TRBV27	TRBJ2-3	.	TRBD2	TGTGCCAGCAGTCCAACCCTACTAGCGGGAGAGGGAGATACGCAGTATTTT	CASSPTLLAGEGDTQYF
TRBV18	TRBJ2-1	few	.	TGTGCCAGCTCACCTCTGAGCAGGGATGAGCAGTTCTTC	CASSPLSRDEQFF
TRBV5-1	TRBJ1-2	.	.	TGCGCCAGCTCGTGGGGCGCGAGGTATGGCTACACCTTC	CASSWGARYGYTF
TRBV5-6	TRBJ2-7	.	.	TGTGCCAGCAGCTTGAACAGCTACGAGCAGTACTTC	CASSLNSYEQYF
TRBV25-1	TRBJ2-3	.	TRBD1	TGTGCCAGCGGAGGGACAGGGTACACAGATACGCAGTATTTT	CASGGTGYTDTQYF
TRBV4-3	TRBJ1-1	.	.	TGCGCCAGCAGCCACCACAGTTTAGTCACTGAAGCTTTCTTT	CASSHHSLVTEAFF
TRBV7-9	TRBJ2-1	.	TRBD2	TGTGCCAGCAGCTTAATGGGGGTAGCGGGAAGGTGGTACAATGAGCAGTTCTTC	CASSLMGVAGRWYNEQFF
TRBV4-1	TRBJ2-7	.	TRBD2	TGCGCCAGCAGCCGACCCGGGACTAGCGGCTACGAGCAGTACTTC	CASSRPGTSGYEQYF
TRBV15	TRBJ1-5	.	.	TGTGCCACCAGCTCTGACCGGGACATTGGCAATCAGCCCCAGCATTTT	CATSSDRDIGNQPQHF
TRBV10-3	TRBJ1-5	.	.	TGTGCCATCAGTAGTCGGGGGAGCAATCAGCCCCAGCATTTT	CAISSRGSNQPQHF
TRBV11-2	TRBJ1-2	once	.	TGTGCCAGCAGCTTAGAGGACTTCTATGGCTACACCTTC	CASSLEDFYGYTF
TRBV6-6	TRBJ1-5	.	.	TGTGCCAGCAACGTAGCCGGCAATCAGCCCCAGCATTTT	CASNVAGNQPQHF
TRBV15	TRBJ1-3	.	.	TGTGCCACCAGCAGAGATCGACTTCCTGGAAACACCATATATTTT	CATSRDRLPGNTIYF
TRBV7-3	TRBJ2-3	few	TRBD2	TGTGCCAGCAGCCCGGGACTAAGCACAGATACGCAGTATTTT	CASSPGLSTDTQYF
TRBV9	TRBJ2-5	.	TRBD2	TGTGCCAGCGGGACTAGCGTACAAGAGACCCAGTACTTC	CASGTSVQETQYF
TRBV27	TRBJ2-4	once	.	TGTGCCAGCAGTTCGTCTGTGGGAGAACGGATTCAGTACTTC	CASSSSVGERIQYF
TRBV19	TRBJ2-2	once	.	TGTGCCAGTAGTATTCGACGGGAGAGACCCACCGGGGAGCTGTTTTTT	CASSIRRERPTGELFF
TRBV19	TRBJ1-5	.	.	TGTGCCAGTAGGGGGAGGGATGGCAATCAGCCCCAGCATTTT	CASRGRDGNQPQHF
TRBV28	TRBJ1-1	once	.	TGTGCCAGCAATACTCGAGGAGTAGCTTTCTTT	CASNTRGVAFF
TRBV5-5	TRBJ2-3	.	.	TGTGCCAGCTGGACCGTAGAGGGCTCCACAGATACGCAGTATTTT	CASWTVEGSTDTQYF
TRBV7-2	TRBJ2-7	.	TRBD2	TGTGCCAGCAGCTTAGCGACGACTAGCGGGAGGGCCGCCGGTAGACGGTACGAGCAGTACTTC	CASSLATTSGRAAGRRYEQYF
TRBV10-3	TRBJ2-7	.	TRBD2	TGTGCCACCGGGACTAGCTCCAATCTACGAGGGGGGTACTTC	CATGTSSNLRGGYF
TRBV28	TRBJ1-1	.	.	TGTGCCAGCAGTTTTATTTTAACTGAAGCTTTCTTT	CASSFILTEAFF
TRBV5-1	TRBJ2-1	.	.	TGCGCCAGCAGCTTGGGCAGCTACAATGAGCAGTTCTTC	CASSLGSYNEQFF
TRBV10-2	TRBJ2-7	.	.	TGCGCCAGCAGCTGGGTGGGACTCCACTCCGAGCAGTACTTC	CASSWVGLHSEQYF
TRBV6-6	TRBJ1-5	few	.	TGTGCCAGCTCAAAAAGTAGGCGGATCAATCAGCCCCAGCATTTT	CASSKSRRINQPQHF
TRBV5-1	TRBJ1-1	.	.	TGCGCCAGCACGGACAGCAACACTGAAGCTTTCTTT	CASTDSNTEAFF
TRBV7-3	TRBJ1-2	once	.	TGTGCCAGCAGCGTGACCCAGGGCTGGGGCTACACCTTC	CASSVTQGWGYTF
TRBV27	TRBJ2-7	once	TRBD2	TGTGCCAGCAGTTCGTACGGGACTAGCGGGACCGAGCAGTACTTC	CASSSYGTSGTEQYF
TRBV11-1	TRBJ2-3	.	TRBD2	TGTGCCAGCAGCTTAGTAGCCACTAGCGGGACGACCGCAGATACGCAGTATTTT	CASSLVATSGTTADTQYF
TRBV7-8	TRBJ2-7	once	.	TGTGCCAGCAGCCCTTCCGGGACTCCAACCTACGAGCAGTACTTC	CASSPSGTPTYEQYF
TRBV5-6	TRBJ2-7	.	.	TGTGCCAGCAGCCGCCGCCGTCTAGCGCCCTACGAGCAGTACTTC	CASSRRRLAPYEQYF
TRBV6-5	TRBJ1-2	.	TRBD1	TGTGCCAGCAGTTACTCTGGGCAGGGGGTATATGGCTACACCTTC	CASSYSGQGVYGYTF
TRBV2	TRBJ2-3	.	TRBD1	TGTGCCAGCAGTGATATGACAGGGAGCACAGATACGCAGTATTTT	CASSDMTGSTDTQYF
TRBV4-1	TRBJ1-6	.	TRBD1	TGCGCCAGCAGCCAAGAAGCGGGTAGACTACCGGGACAGGGCAATTCACCCCTCCACTTT	CASSQEAGRLPGQGNSPLHF
TRBV19	TRBJ1-1	.	TRBD1	TGTGCCAGTAGTCCACGTCCCGGGACAGGGGGGGTTTTCTTT	CASSPRPGTGGVFF
TRBV6-6	TRBJ2-2	.	TRBD2	TGTGCCAGCGGACTAGCGGGAGCCGGGGAGCTGTTTTTT	CASGLAGAGELFF
TRBV30	TRBJ2-3	.	.	TGTGCCTGGAGTCCTAACTCTTTTACAGATACGCAGTATTTT	CAWSPNSFTDTQYF
TRBV28	TRBJ2-5	.	TRBD2	TGTGCCAGCAGTTATAGCGGGAGGGTTTTGGAGACCCAGTACTTC	CASSYSGRVLETQYF
TRBV4-1	TRBJ2-7	.	TRBD2	TGCGCCAGCAGCCAAGGGACTAGCGCTTCACTCTCCTACGAGCAGTACTTC	CASSQGTSASLSYEQYF
TRBV28	TRBJ1-2	few	.	TGTGCCAGCAGTGAACAGGGTTATAACTATGGCTACACCTTC	CASSEQGYNYGYTF
TRBV2	TRBJ1-4	.	.	TGTGCCAGCAGTGAATACTGGAATGAAAAACTGTTTTTT	CASSEYWNEKLFF
TRBV6-5	TRBJ2-7	.	.	TGTGCCAGCAGTTTTTCCGGCGGGCCCTACGAGCAGTACTTC	CASSFSGGPYEQYF
TRBV28	TRBJ1-5	.	.	TGTGCCAGCAGTTTATTTACAGGGAACCAGCCCCAGCATTTT	CASSLFTGNQPQHF